These T cell receptor beta chains were read from a single sample in a study of T-cell memory formation after mild COVID-19. One entry per CDR3 protein, called by TCRdb with MiXCR from the 5' RACE reads. The profile shows tens of thousands of distinct CDR3 sequences, approximately 9% of them singletons. The sequenced sample was PBMCs or a T cell subset sorted from them (not recorded which). The origin of the receptors is an adult woman who had mild COVID-19 (a few samples of this study predate the infection). Cell type and time point are not known. Each CDR3 is given with its conserved first and last residue. Each record gives: clone size, V gene, J gene, D gene, CDR3 DNA, CDR3 protein. A D gene is named only where the DNA matches it firmly. A row's size may be missing; if present it is once, few, many or a size class.

clone_size: .; v_call: TRBV30; j_call: TRBJ2-1; d_call: TRBD1; cdr3_nt: TGTGCCTGGAGTGCCCGGTCAGGGGGTATGAATTACAATGAGCAGTTCTTC; cdr3_aa: CAWSARSGGMNYNEQFF
clone_size: few; v_call: TRBV4-1; j_call: TRBJ2-1; d_call: .; cdr3_nt: TGCGCCAGCAGCCAAGGCCAGCTCAATGAGCAGTTCTTC; cdr3_aa: CASSQGQLNEQFF
clone_size: few; v_call: TRBV24-1; j_call: TRBJ2-5; d_call: TRBD1; cdr3_nt: TGTGCCACGTCACCGGGACAGGGTGGAGAGACCCAGTACTTC; cdr3_aa: CATSPGQGGETQYF
clone_size: few; v_call: TRBV27; j_call: TRBJ2-7; d_call: .; cdr3_nt: TGTGCCAGCAGTAAGACTAGGATCAAAATTTACGAGCAGTACTTC; cdr3_aa: CASSKTRIKIYEQYF
clone_size: few; v_call: TRBV20-1; j_call: TRBJ1-5; d_call: TRBD1; cdr3_nt: TGCAGTGCTAGGAAAACAGGGGTGGGTCAGCCCCAGCATTTT; cdr3_aa: CSARKTGVGQPQHF
clone_size: .; v_call: TRBV6-6; j_call: TRBJ2-2; d_call: .; cdr3_nt: TGTGCCAGCGCCGCCGGCGTCACCGGGGAGCTGTTTTTT; cdr3_aa: CASAAGVTGELFF
clone_size: few; v_call: TRBV19; j_call: TRBJ1-1; d_call: TRBD1; cdr3_nt: TGTGCCAGTAGTCGGGACAGCGGGATTCAGGGCCCTGCTTTCTTT; cdr3_aa: CASSRDSGIQGPAFF
clone_size: .; v_call: TRBV5-6; j_call: TRBJ2-7; d_call: .; cdr3_nt: TGTGCCAGCAGCTCACTCCTCCATTCGGGCGAGCAGTACTTC; cdr3_aa: CASSSLLHSGEQYF
clone_size: many; v_call: TRBV10-3; j_call: TRBJ2-7; d_call: TRBD1; cdr3_nt: TGTGCCACCAGGGGGACAGGGGAGGGTGAGCAGTACTTC; cdr3_aa: CATRGTGEGEQYF
clone_size: .; v_call: TRBV5-1; j_call: TRBJ1-1; d_call: .; cdr3_nt: TGCGCCAGCAGCCTCCAGGGTAGGAGCATGAACACTGAAGCTTTCTTT; cdr3_aa: CASSLQGRSMNTEAFF
clone_size: many; v_call: TRBV7-2; j_call: TRBJ2-7; d_call: TRBD2; cdr3_nt: TGTGCCAGCAGCTTAGGGTTAGCGGGATACGAGCAGTACTTC; cdr3_aa: CASSLGLAGYEQYF
clone_size: .; v_call: TRBV2; j_call: TRBJ2-7; d_call: .; cdr3_nt: TGTGCCAGCAAGCCAAACCGGGACCCCTCTTACGAGCAGTACTTC; cdr3_aa: CASKPNRDPSYEQYF
clone_size: few; v_call: TRBV4-2; j_call: TRBJ2-5; d_call: .; cdr3_nt: TGTGCCAGCAGCCAAGGGGCAGAAAGAGTTGAGACCCAGTACTTC; cdr3_aa: CASSQGAERVETQYF
clone_size: .; v_call: TRBV5-5; j_call: TRBJ1-1; d_call: .; cdr3_nt: TGTGCCAGCAGCTTCCCTGGACGGCTAATAGCTTTCTTT; cdr3_aa: CASSFPGRLIAFF
clone_size: many; v_call: TRBV29-1; j_call: TRBJ2-1; d_call: .; cdr3_nt: TGCAGCGCCGATAAGCCGAACCTTATCTACAATGAGCAGTTCTTC; cdr3_aa: CSADKPNLIYNEQFF
clone_size: .; v_call: TRBV7-6; j_call: TRBJ1-1; d_call: .; cdr3_nt: TGTGCCAGCAGCCTACCCCCGACAGCGAACACTGAAGCTTTCTTT; cdr3_aa: CASSLPPTANTEAFF
clone_size: many; v_call: TRBV13; j_call: TRBJ2-1; d_call: TRBD2; cdr3_nt: TGTGCCAGCAGCTCACTAGCGGGAGCAGGGGATCAGAGCTCCTACAATGAGCAGTTCTTC; cdr3_aa: CASSSLAGAGDQSSYNEQFF
clone_size: .; v_call: TRBV5-6; j_call: TRBJ1-2; d_call: .; cdr3_nt: TGTGCCAGCAGCACCGCGGGGGAGGGGAGAGGCTACACCTTC; cdr3_aa: CASSTAGEGRGYTF
clone_size: .; v_call: TRBV2; j_call: TRBJ1-2; d_call: TRBD1; cdr3_nt: TGTGCCAGCAGCGCGGACAGGGGCCCATATGGCTACACCTTC; cdr3_aa: CASSADRGPYGYTF
clone_size: many; v_call: TRBV5-1; j_call: TRBJ1-2; d_call: .; cdr3_nt: TGCGCCAGCAGCCTAGGGATGTATTATGGCTACACCTTC; cdr3_aa: CASSLGMYYGYTF
clone_size: .; v_call: TRBV7-3; j_call: TRBJ2-2; d_call: .; cdr3_nt: TGTGCCAGCAGCTCCGGAGCCGGGGAGCTGTTTTTT; cdr3_aa: CASSSGAGELFF
clone_size: few; v_call: TRBV18; j_call: TRBJ2-2; d_call: .; cdr3_nt: TGTGCCAGCTCACCACCCGGGATAACGAACACCGGGGAGCTGTTTTTT; cdr3_aa: CASSPPGITNTGELFF
clone_size: few; v_call: TRBV6-1; j_call: TRBJ2-1; d_call: TRBD1; cdr3_nt: TGTGCCAGCAGTGAACATTGGGACAGTTCCTACAATGAGCAGTTCTTC; cdr3_aa: CASSEHWDSSYNEQFF
clone_size: few; v_call: TRBV9; j_call: TRBJ1-2; d_call: .; cdr3_nt: TGTGCCAGCAGCCTAAAGCCGGCAGGAGGGGACTATGGCTACACCTTC; cdr3_aa: CASSLKPAGGDYGYTF
clone_size: few; v_call: TRBV12-3/TRBV12-4; j_call: TRBJ1-3; d_call: .; cdr3_nt: TGTGCCAGCAGTTTCGGGGGCAGGGTCGAGGGAAACACCATATATTTT; cdr3_aa: CASSFGGRVEGNTIYF
clone_size: .; v_call: TRBV20-1; j_call: TRBJ2-5; d_call: TRBD2; cdr3_nt: TGCAGTGCCCTGACTAGCGGACAAGAGACCCAGTACTTC; cdr3_aa: CSALTSGQETQYF
clone_size: .; v_call: TRBV6-1; j_call: TRBJ1-5; d_call: .; cdr3_nt: TGTGCCAGCAGTGCTCAGGACAATAGCAATCAGCCCCAGCATTTT; cdr3_aa: CASSAQDNSNQPQHF
clone_size: few; v_call: TRBV7-9; j_call: TRBJ2-1; d_call: .; cdr3_nt: TGTGCCAGCAGCGGCCAGATTAAGAGCTCCTACAATGAGCAGTTCTTC; cdr3_aa: CASSGQIKSSYNEQFF
clone_size: few; v_call: TRBV10-3; j_call: TRBJ2-7; d_call: .; cdr3_nt: TGTGCCATCAGTGGGCGGGACAGCTCCTACGAGCAGTACTTC; cdr3_aa: CAISGRDSSYEQYF
clone_size: .; v_call: TRBV20-1; j_call: TRBJ2-1; d_call: TRBD2; cdr3_nt: TGCAGTGCCATCGACCGGACTAGCGGGAATTACAATGAGCAGTTCTTC; cdr3_aa: CSAIDRTSGNYNEQFF
clone_size: .; v_call: TRBV3-1; j_call: TRBJ2-1; d_call: .; cdr3_nt: TGTGCCAGCAGCCAAGTCTTCGGGAGCTCCTACAATGAGCAGTTCTTC; cdr3_aa: CASSQVFGSSYNEQFF
clone_size: many; v_call: TRBV7-6; j_call: TRBJ2-1; d_call: .; cdr3_nt: TGTGCCAGCAGCTCCACTAGGAGCTCCTACAATGAGCAGTTCTTC; cdr3_aa: CASSSTRSSYNEQFF
clone_size: many; v_call: TRBV4-3; j_call: TRBJ2-7; d_call: .; cdr3_nt: TGCGCCAGCAGCCAAGGAGGCAGGCTCTACGAGCAGTACTTC; cdr3_aa: CASSQGGRLYEQYF
clone_size: .; v_call: TRBV7-9; j_call: TRBJ2-7; d_call: TRBD2; cdr3_nt: TGTGCCAGCAGAGCCGGTGGGGGGGGTGGCCGCGAGCAGTACTTC; cdr3_aa: CASRAGGGGGREQYF
clone_size: many; v_call: TRBV5-6; j_call: TRBJ2-1; d_call: TRBD1; cdr3_nt: TGTGCCAGCAGCCGGGGACAGGGGGTGAGCTACAATGAGCAGTTCTTC; cdr3_aa: CASSRGQGVSYNEQFF
clone_size: many; v_call: TRBV12-3/TRBV12-4; j_call: TRBJ2-7; d_call: TRBD2; cdr3_nt: TGTGCCAGCAGTTTGGGGCTAGCGGGAGCTACCAGAGTCTACGAGCAGTACTTC; cdr3_aa: CASSLGLAGATRVYEQYF
clone_size: .; v_call: TRBV3-1; j_call: TRBJ2-2; d_call: TRBD1; cdr3_nt: TGTGCCAGCAGCCGAATCCCAGGGGGCGCGAACACCGGGGAGCTGTTTTTT; cdr3_aa: CASSRIPGGANTGELFF
clone_size: .; v_call: TRBV5-5; j_call: TRBJ2-1; d_call: .; cdr3_nt: TGTGCCAGCAGCCCTACAGGGGGGGGCTACAATGAGCAGTTCTTC; cdr3_aa: CASSPTGGGYNEQFF
clone_size: many; v_call: TRBV6-4; j_call: TRBJ2-5; d_call: TRBD2; cdr3_nt: TGTGCCAGCAGCGAGGGGACTAGCGGCCAAGAGACCCAGTACTTC; cdr3_aa: CASSEGTSGQETQYF
clone_size: few; v_call: TRBV5-1; j_call: TRBJ1-2; d_call: .; cdr3_nt: TGCGCCAGCAGGTCCGACATAACCTATGGCTACACCTTC; cdr3_aa: CASRSDITYGYTF
clone_size: few; v_call: TRBV20-1; j_call: TRBJ1-5; d_call: TRBD1; cdr3_nt: TGCAGTGCTGGACAGGGTAGAGAAAGCCAGCCCCAGCATTTT; cdr3_aa: CSAGQGRESQPQHF
clone_size: .; v_call: TRBV30; j_call: TRBJ1-3; d_call: TRBD1; cdr3_nt: TGTGCCTGGAGGCCCAGGGGGCAAGGAAACACCATATATTTT; cdr3_aa: CAWRPRGQGNTIYF
clone_size: few; v_call: TRBV5-8; j_call: TRBJ1-1; d_call: .; cdr3_nt: TGTGCCAGCAGCTCTCTGACCGGAATCGGATGGCCTGAAGCTTTCTTT; cdr3_aa: CASSSLTGIGWPEAFF
clone_size: many; v_call: TRBV10-3; j_call: TRBJ1-5; d_call: TRBD1; cdr3_nt: TGTGCCACTCAGACAGGGATCAATCAGCCCCAGCATTTT; cdr3_aa: CATQTGINQPQHF
clone_size: .; v_call: TRBV19; j_call: TRBJ1-5; d_call: TRBD1; cdr3_nt: TGTGCCAGTAGTATAACCGGGACAGGTGGAGTTCAGCCCCAGCATTTT; cdr3_aa: CASSITGTGGVQPQHF
clone_size: .; v_call: TRBV7-6; j_call: TRBJ2-7; d_call: .; cdr3_nt: TGTGCCAGCAGCTTAGTGTATGTGGGAGACCACGAGCAGTACTTC; cdr3_aa: CASSLVYVGDHEQYF
clone_size: few; v_call: TRBV3-1; j_call: TRBJ2-7; d_call: .; cdr3_nt: TGTGCCAGCAGCCAACCGGGCAGCTACGAGCAGTACTTC; cdr3_aa: CASSQPGSYEQYF
clone_size: .; v_call: TRBV3-1; j_call: TRBJ2-1; d_call: .; cdr3_nt: TGTGCCAGCAGCCACGCAAGGGGAGAGCAGTTCTTC; cdr3_aa: CASSHARGEQFF
clone_size: .; v_call: TRBV12-3/TRBV12-4; j_call: TRBJ2-1; d_call: .; cdr3_nt: TGTGCCAGCACGGGGCAGGACGTATGGGATGAGCAGTTCTTC; cdr3_aa: CASTGQDVWDEQFF